This TCR beta chain was sequenced during a study of response to subunit inactivated influenza vaccine. General study findings and limits: There was a suggestion from the authors that each seasonal influenza vaccination recruits few new T cells.

This clonotype was seen a few times. Its matching antigen is unknown. A single record per CDR3 protein comes from TCRdb applying MiXCR to the RT-PCR reads. This table holds 550,000 to 800,000 distinct CDR3 sequences, around 13% found once. The sample was PBMCs from blood, taken 14 days before vaccination. The receptor was isolated from a man between 50 and 59 years old who received an inactivated influenza vaccine.

The CDR3 DNA reads as TGTGCCAGCAGTTACCAACTTACTACGACCGGGGAGCTGTTTTTT. It translates to CASSYQLTTTGELFF. The chain couples TRBV6-2 or TRBV6-3 to TRBJ2-2; D is unresolved. Germline CDR1 reads MNHEY; CDR2 reads SVGEGT. This CDR3 is 15 amino acids long. The ends were cut back, 2 bases at V and 5 bases at J, with 12 bases in the middle.